The TCR beta chain under discussion was sequenced for a study of cytomegalovirus exposure and HLA in healthy donors. Study findings and constraints: Some V segments, TRBV6-2 and TRBV6-3 among them, were indistinguishable and were therefore excluded. Earlier results showed most TCR beta V segments being productive about 87% or about 30% of the time.

The study ran its PCR with 60 Vbeta and 13 Jbeta primers. Sequenced by immunoSEQ multiplex PCR; TCRdb stores in-frame clones only, minus some. The table lists some 120,000 clones. Details on this clone: The target antigen is unknown.

Germline V CDR1 and CDR2: MGHRA, YSYEKL. Trimming pared 0 bases from V and 4 bases from J, leaving 15 bases between. CDR3 length: 16 amino acids. The source material was PBMCs. The chain recombines TRBV4-1 with TRBJ1-1, with D unresolved. This receptor was obtained from a man younger than 45 in good health and CMV-seronegative. This CDR3 reads CASSQEVGRRGTEAFF. DNA for the CDR3: TGCGCCAGCAGCCAAGAGGTCGGCAGACGGGGCACTGAAGCTTTCTTT.